Listed below are T cell receptor beta chains from one sample, sequenced in a study of T cells expressing NK-cell markers. Following a re-call of the 5' RACE reads, TCRdb has one entry per CDR3 protein and lacks DNA. The clone table shows some 8,000 distinct CDR3 sequences, with the ten largest holding roughly a tenth. The source material was blood T cells: a sorted CD56 or NKG2C T cell subset, CD4+ or CD8+ T cells, or bulk PBMC T cells (not recorded which). Source of these receptors: a man aged 18 to 29 in good health. Both conserved end residues are part of each CDR3. Fields, in order: V gene, J gene, clone size, CDR3 protein. Only part of the rows carry a size: once, few, many, or a class if the clone is expanded.

TRBV29-1	TRBJ1-4	medium-sized	CSVGVGGISNEKLFF
TRBV6-1	TRBJ2-7	NA	CASSNSLEQYF
TRBV5-1	TRBJ2-2	medium-sized	CASSFPKPAGELFF
TRBV9	TRBJ2-2	medium-sized	CASTPGSGGELFF
TRBV28	TRBJ2-7	NA	CASRASRDRAGVEQYF
TRBV28	TRBJ2-5	medium-sized	CASRRQAQETQYF
TRBV7-2	TRBJ1-5	NA	CASSLRGQPNQPQHF
TRBV10-3	TRBJ1-2	medium-sized	CAISPTGSLGGYTF
TRBV7-2	TRBJ2-1	NA	CASSLGHGAGEQFF
TRBV19	TRBJ2-5	NA	CASSSDQETQYF
TRBV29-1	TRBJ2-1	medium-sized	CSVTPRGLAGGDEQFF
TRBV11-3	TRBJ2-1	NA	CASSLAGRSSYNEQFF
TRBV3-1	TRBJ1-1	NA	CASSLRVGRGDTEAFF
TRBV14	TRBJ2-5	NA	CASSQQLTGSGTQYF
TRBV25-1	TRBJ1-6	NA	CASSDITGPNSPLHF
TRBV24-1	TRBJ2-1	medium-sized	CATSVIDEQFF
TRBV20-1	TRBJ2-1	NA	CSARDLVRASYNEQFF
TRBV5-1	TRBJ2-5	NA	CASSVGTGVGETQYF
TRBV7-9	TRBJ1-1	medium-sized	CASSSWLAEAFF
TRBV6-2/TRBV6-3	TRBJ2-1	NA	CASSQGISNEQFF
TRBV29-1	TRBJ1-1	NA	CSALSMNTEAFF
TRBV3-1	TRBJ2-7	medium-sized	CASSPRAGGLSYEQYF
TRBV6-1	TRBJ1-2	NA	CASSPGLPYGYTF
TRBV14	TRBJ2-3	NA	CASSERAIGDTQYF
TRBV7-6	TRBJ2-2	NA	CASSSRGAGGSGELFF
TRBV28	TRBJ2-1	NA	CASSLEGEPEQFF
TRBV19	TRBJ1-5	NA	CASRPQGTNQPQHF
TRBV5-1	TRBJ1-1	NA	CASSPMGNTEAFF
TRBV5-1	TRBJ2-6	NA	CASSLRTEVSGANVLTF
TRBV14	TRBJ2-1	medium-sized	CASSPGLLLDEQFF